This TCR beta chain came from a study of blood T cell repertoires in COVID-19. Overall study: Sources were T cells, B-cell-depleted T cells, or PBMCs; the material itself was cDNA or gDNA.

Original handling: It was from reference gene primer amplification that nucleated cell counts were estimated. TCRdb's table, derived via immunoSEQ multiplex PCR, lists solely in-frame clones and lacks some. The V and J calls and clone size were taken over from that table, and D and trimming were inferred from the DNA. In the table there are about 90,000 clones, more than 70% of which are singletons. This CDR3 comprises 15 residues. V was pared by 5 bases and J by 1 base, with 2 bases of the junction left unmatched. Germline CDR1 and CDR2: SGHTA and FQGNSA. The sample comprised peripheral blood. The TCR was taken from a woman at least 80 years old with acute or convalescent COVID-19. The chain uses TRBV7-2 and TRBJ2-3, with 11 bases matching TRBD2. The CDR3 sequence: CASSQLAGGTDTQYF. As DNA, the CDR3 is TGTGCCAGCAGCCAACTAGCGGGGGGCACAGATACGCAGTATTTT.